Shown below are 3 T cell receptor beta chains from a single sample sequenced in a study of vaccination and CD4 T cells after COVID-19. Researchers used the Oncomine TCR Beta short-read assay to sequence DNA from cultured CD4+ T cells. TCRdb reprocessed the PCR reads with MiXCR, giving one entry per CDR3 protein. This table has about 11,000 distinct CDR3 sequences, approximately 70% appearing once. Treatment defined: roughly ten-day PBMC culture with coronavirus spike peptide pools or control peptides (ViraFEST assay). These receptors' antigens are unknown. The specimen sequenced was CD4+ T cells from blood, cultured in vitro. Every receptor here comes from a human donor who had recovered from COVID-19.

The CDR3, as DNA: TGTGCCAGCAGTTCCCGACCTTCTGGTAGCGGGAGGCCTTCCTACGAGCAGTACTTC. It specifies CASSSRPSGSGRPSYEQYF. The chain links TRBV28 to TRBJ2-7; 10 bases align to TRBD2. Germline CDR1 reads MDHEN; CDR2 reads SYDVKM. With 4 bases clipped from V and 1 base from J, the junction kept 16 bases outside the gene matches. The CDR3 covers 19 residues.

The rearrangement joins TRBV5-1 to TRBJ2-5; TRBD1 matches at 8 bases. Germline CDR1 SGHRS, CDR2 YFSETQ. With V trimmed by 0 bases and J by 4 bases, 11 bases remained unmatched. The CDR3 consists of 17 residues. The DNA of the CDR3 is TGCGCCAGCAGCTTGGATCCCGCAGGGGGCGAAGGAGAGACCCAGTACTTC. This gives the protein CASSLDPAGGEGETQYF. The variable domain in full, completed from reference TRBV5-1 and TRBJ2-5, reads KAGVTQTPRYLIKTRGQQVTLSCSPISGHRSVSWYQQTPGQGLQFLFEYFSETQRNKGNFPGRFSGRQFSNSRSEMNVSTLELGDSALYLCASSLDPAGGEGETQYFGPGTRLLVL.

This clonotype has just a few counts. This rearrangement joins TRBV20-1 to TRBJ2-3; D is unresolved. The V end lost 6 bases, the J end lost 2 bases, and 12 bases lay between the germline ends. The CDR3 is made up of 13 amino acids. Germline V gene sequence: CDR1 DFQATT, CDR2 SNEGSKA (reference sequence). The CDR3 region has the DNA TGCAGTGCCCTGAGGCCAGCCACAGATACGCAGTATTTT. This gives the protein CSALRPATDTQYF.